The clone carrying this TCR beta chain occurred a few times. Its antigen is still unknown. Template switching, a step in the protocol, added a universal primer site, and cDNA carried unique molecular identifiers. Via MiXCR, TCRdb re-called the 5' RACE reads, giving one row per CDR3 protein. The data contain about 430,000 distinct CDR3 sequences, 18% of them singletons. The V gene lost 5 bases and the J gene lost 7 bases, with 16 bases spanning the gap. The CDR3 sequence is 14 residues long. The germline gives CDR1 SGHTA, CDR2 FQGNSA. The data stem from a study of identical twins. Broader study findings: Twin-shared out-of-frame alpha sequences showed excess low generation probability.

The TCR sequence derives from a man aged 50 to 59 in good health. J is TRBJ2-3 and V is TRBV7-2, with a possible D match to TRBD2 (6 bases). The sequenced sample was naive T cells sorted from blood. The CDR3 coding sequence is TGTGCCAGCAGCCGACCGGGAGTTCCTAATACGCAGTATTTT. It encodes CASSRPGVPNTQYF.